Following are 24 T cell receptor beta chains from one sample sequenced in a study of T cell repertoires in cytomegalovirus infection. MiXCR, applied by TCRdb to the reads, yields one record per CDR3 protein. The sample records approximately 170,000 distinct CDR3 sequences, approximately 15% being singletons. The sequenced sample was PBMCs. The receptors shown here come from a human donor in good health (CMV status not recorded). Some clones in this sample may be carry-over from other donors' samples.

J is TRBJ2-7 and V is TRBV19, with a weak D call TRBD2 (5 bases). The CDR3 sequence is 13 residues long. Germline CDR1 reads LNHDA; CDR2 reads SQIVND (reference sequence). The V end lost 6 bases, the J end lost 6 bases, and 15 bases lay between the germline ends. The CDR3 DNA sequence: TGTGCCAGTAGGTCCGAGGGATGGGGCGAGCAGTACTTC. It specifies CASRSEGWGEQYF.

This clonotype occurred once. A read error may be the cause here, since a much bigger clone is one base away. The chain uses TRBV28 and TRBJ2-7; 11 bases map to TRBD2. The germline V gene encodes CDR1 MDHEN and CDR2 SYDVKM. The CDR3 is 16 amino acids. The chain's CDR3 is CTSSLTLAGGPTEQYF. CDR3 coding DNA: TGTACCAGCAGTTTGACCTTAGCGGGAGGGCCTACCGAGCAGTACTTC.

The V gene is TRBV6-5, the J gene TRBJ2-7; D possibly corresponds to TRBD2 (6 bases). Germline-derived CDR1 and CDR2 are MNHEY and SVGAGI. CDR3 length: 11 amino acids. Trimming took off 8 bases at V and 5 bases at J, with 10 bases between the two ends. The CDR3 sequence is CASRRDHEQYF. For the CDR3, the DNA is TGTGCCAGCCGGAGGGACCACGAGCAGTACTTC.

This clonotype was seen repeatedly, ten times or more. The chain carries TRBV7-8 and TRBJ1-1; TRBD1 matches at 7 bases. V was pared by 5 bases and J by 3 bases, with 9 bases of the junction left unmatched. Germline assignment: CDR1 SGHVS and CDR2 FQNEAQ. The CDR3 sequence is 15 residues long. The DNA of the CDR3 is TGTGCCAGCAGCCCACAGGGGTTGCAGGACACTGAAGCTTTCTTT. Translated, it gives CASSPQGLQDTEAFF.

This clonotype was found many times. The J gene is TRBJ2-7, the V gene TRBV27; 11 bases line up with TRBD2. The CDR3 sequence is 15 residues long. V gave up 5 bases and J gave up 4 bases; unmatched junction bases: 7. The germline gives CDR1 MNHEY, CDR2 SMNVEV (reference sequence). In DNA, the CDR3 is TGTGCCAGCAGTACCACAACTAGCGGGAGATACGAGCAGTACTTC. This gives the protein CASSTTTSGRYEQYF.

The chain combines TRBV2 with TRBJ2-7, with 8 bases lining up with TRBD1. This CDR3 comprises 12 residues. The germline V gene has CDR1 SNHLY and CDR2 FYNNEI. The V segment lost 9 bases and the J segment 4 bases; nucleotides outside the gene matches: 5. The CDR3 sequence is CASAGGVYEQYF. The DNA for the CDR3 is TGTGCCAGTGCAGGGGGCGTATACGAGCAGTACTTC.

Of note for this clonotype: A much larger clone differs from this one at a single base, so this may be a read error. The chain recombines TRBV7-2 with TRBJ1-4; D remains unclear. This CDR3 is 13 amino acids long. Germline CDR1 and CDR2: SGHTA and FQGNSA. CDR3 coding DNA: TGTGCCAGCACCTTCTATCCTAATGAAAACCTGTTTTTT. As protein: CASTFYPNENLFF.

At least ten counts were recorded for this clonotype. V is TRBV12-3 or TRBV12-4 and J is TRBJ1-3, with D uncertain. CDR3 length equals 17 residues. V lost 0 bases and J lost 0, with 12 bases in between. CDR3 amino acids: CASSLAVGEFSGNTIYF. The CDR3 DNA sequence: TGTGCCAGCAGTTTAGCGGTCGGCGAATTCTCTGGAAACACCATATATTTT.

This clonotype appeared many times. This chain uses TRBV12-3 or TRBV12-4 with TRBJ2-2; D call uncertain. The CDR3 is made up of 14 amino acids. Trimming left V 6 bases short and J 3 bases short, with 11 bases between. The CDR3 DNA follows: TGTGCCAGCAGCCTCCCTGGGCACACCGGGGAGCTGTTTTTT. Amino acid sequence: CASSLPGHTGELFF.

This clonotype has only a few counts. The rearrangement links TRBV5-1 to TRBJ2-3, with no clear D. Trimming took 5 bases from V and 2 from J, leaving 6 bases between them. The germline V gene has CDR1 SGHRS and CDR2 YFSETQ. CDR3 length: 12 amino acids. The CDR3 loop reads CASRSTTDTQYF. The CDR3 region has the DNA TGCGCCAGCAGGTCAACCACAGATACGCAGTATTTT.

This sequence joins TRBV29-1 and TRBJ2-2; a weak D match, TRBD2 (5 bases). Germline V gene lookup returns CDR1 SQVTM and CDR2 ANQGSEA. The CDR3 totals 14 residues. V was pared by 7 bases and J by 3 bases, with 15 bases between. The CDR3 spells CSAREGRDTGELFF. The DNA of the CDR3 is TGCAGCGCCCGTGAAGGGCGGGACACCGGGGAGCTGTTTTTT.

This clonotype was seen at least ten times. The chain links TRBV7-2 to TRBJ2-7, with TRBD2 as a possible D gene (5 bases). Germline loops: CDR1 SGHTA, CDR2 FQGNSA. This CDR3 contains 14 residues. Trimming removed 5 bases at V and 5 bases at J, with 16 bases between. The CDR3 DNA reads as TGTGCCAGCAGCCTATCCCCCGGAGGAAACGAGCAGTACTTC. Translating gives CASSLSPGGNEQYF.

This rearrangement joins TRBV27 to TRBJ1-6; TRBD1 matches 7 bases. The junction had 8 bases not matched to a gene; V was cut back by 5 bases and J by 7 bases. The germline gives CDR1 MNHEY, CDR2 SMNVEV (reference sequence). The CDR3 spans 15 residues. As DNA, the CDR3 is TGTGCCAGCAGTGCCCGGGACAGAGCGAATTCACCCCTCCACTTT. It codes for CASSARDRANSPLHF.

The rearrangement links TRBV10-3 to TRBJ2-7; D is possibly TRBD1 (6 bases). Germline V gene lookup returns CDR1 ENHRY and CDR2 SYGVKD. This CDR3 is built from 18 residues. V was shortened by 3 bases and J by 5 bases, with 26 bases between the two germline ends. CDR3 amino acids: CAISEIYRVDSGLNEQYF. Here the CDR3 DNA reads TGTGCCATCAGTGAAATCTACAGGGTTGATTCCGGGCTGAACGAGCAGTACTTC.

This clonotype was detected many times. The chain combines TRBV9 with TRBJ1-5; 7 bases match TRBD1. Germline V gene data show CDR1 as SGDLS and CDR2 as YYNGEE. The CDR3 has 15 residues. Germline trimming cut 3 bases from V and 4 bases from J; bases unmatched to any gene: 7. DNA of the CDR3: TGTGCCAGCAGCGCCTCGGGACAGCTTAATCAGCCCCAGCATTTT. Its protein is CASSASGQLNQPQHF. Full variable domain (missing parts from reference TRBV9 and TRBJ1-5): DSGVTQTPKHLITATGQRVTLRCSPRSGDLSVYWYQQSLDQGLQFLIQYYNGEERAKGNILERFSAQQFPDLHSELNLSSLELGDSALYFCASSASGQLNQPQHFGDGTRLSIL.

The gene calls are TRBV19 and TRBJ2-5; perhaps TRBD1 as D (8 bases). The length of the CDR3 is 13 residues. V dropped 7 bases and J dropped 7 bases, with 16 bases sitting between them. The germline V gene encodes CDR1 LNHDA and CDR2 SQIVND (reference sequence). CDR3 sequence reads: CASTPDREGTQYF. The CDR3 region has the DNA TGTGCCAGTACCCCGGACAGGGAGGGGACCCAGTACTTC.

This chain uses TRBV6-2 or TRBV6-3 with TRBJ2-1, with 8 bases fitting TRBD2. CDR1 is MNHEY, CDR2 SVGEGT, per germline. CDR3 size: 14 residues. The trim removed 5 bases at V and 7 bases at J, leaving 7 bases unmatched. CDR3 amino acids: CASSQTSELNEQFF. CDR3 DNA: TGTGCCAGCAGTCAGACTAGCGAACTAAATGAGCAGTTCTTC.

The chain joins TRBV20-1 to TRBJ1-4; D is possibly TRBD1 (5 bases). CDR3 length: 13 amino acids. Germline V gene sequence: CDR1 DFQATT, CDR2 SNEGSKA (reference sequence). The V gene lost 0 bases and the J gene lost 8 bases, with 10 bases spanning the gap. The DNA for the CDR3 is TGCAGTGCTAGAGATACGAGGGGAGAAAAACTGTTTTTT. It specifies CSARDTRGEKLFF.

This clonotype showed up just a few times. The chain combines TRBV7-9 with TRBJ2-1; 8 positions match TRBD1. CDR1 and CDR2 (germline): SEHNR, FQNEAQ (reference sequence). V shed 1 base and J 10 bases; nucleotides not matched to a gene: 0. This CDR3 contains 12 residues. The CDR3: CASSLGTGEQFF. As DNA, the CDR3 is TGTGCCAGCAGCTTAGGGACAGGGGAGCAGTTCTTC.

V and J are TRBV20-1 and TRBJ2-5, with 11 bases matching TRBD2. The CDR3 loop spans 15 amino acids. CDR1 is DFQATT and CDR2 is SNEGSKA in the germline V gene (reference sequence). With 2 bases clipped from V and 7 bases from J, the junction kept 9 bases outside the gene matches. Here the CDR3 DNA reads TGCAGTGCTAGATTTCTAGCGGGAGGAGGGGCGACCCAGTACTTC. This gives the protein CSARFLAGGGATQYF.

This clonotype showed up many times. The rearrangement links TRBV7-8 to TRBJ1-1; D unresolved. The CDR3 is 13 residues long. CDR1 is SGHVS and CDR2 is FQNEAQ in the germline V gene. V was trimmed by 5 bases and J by 4 bases, leaving 11 bases between them. The CDR3, as DNA: TGTGCCAGCAGCCTGAGCTTGGGCACTGAAGCTTTCTTT. Translating gives CASSLSLGTEAFF. The full variable domain, with the rest looked up from reference TRBV7-8 and TRBJ1-1, is GAGVSQSPRYKVAKRGQDVALRCDPISGHVSLFWYQQALGQGPEFLTYFQNEAQLDKSGLPSDRFFAERPEGSVSTLKIQRTQQEDSAVYLCASSLSLGTEAFFGQGTRLTVV.

This clonotype was seen repeatedly, ten times or more. The chain joins TRBV27 to TRBJ2-1; 8 bases fit TRBD2. From germline, CDR1 is MNHEY and CDR2 SMNVEV (reference sequence). V was clipped by 5 bases and J by 7 bases; unmatched bases: 16. The CDR3 is 17 amino acids. The CDR3 coding sequence is TGTGCCAGCAGTCCCGGGGGGGGCCCCTCTACGGGGAATGAGCAGTTCTTC. This sequence encodes CASSPGGGPSTGNEQFF.

The V gene is TRBV20-1, the J gene TRBJ1-6; tentative D call: TRBD1 (5 bases). Trimming pared 6 bases from V and 7 bases from J, leaving 19 bases between. This CDR3 has 15 residues. The germline V gene has CDR1 DFQATT and CDR2 SNEGSKA (reference sequence). The DNA for the CDR3 is TGCAGTGCAAGACAGTCTCCATCGGTGAATTCACCCCTCCACTTT. Encoded protein: CSARQSPSVNSPLHF.

The chain employs TRBV4-3 and TRBJ2-1; a weak D match, TRBD2 (6 bases). The CDR3 contains 14 residues. Trimming removed 4 bases from V and 8 bases from J, with 15 bases in between. Germline-derived CDR1 and CDR2 are LGHNA and YSLEER. The CDR3 here is CASSRGAAAHEQFF. In DNA form, the CDR3 reads TGCGCCAGCAGCCGCGGGGCGGCCGCCCATGAGCAGTTCTTC.